Shown below are 27 T cell receptor beta chains from a single sample sequenced in a study of OX40 agonist ivuxolimab in advanced cancers. Profiling relied on immunoSEQ multiplex PCR, and the TCRdb table lists in-frame clones only, not all of them. The sample has 33,000 or so clones, around 84% seen once; the top ten hold about 13%. The material sequenced was CD4+ or CD8+ T cells sorted from blood, taken in a trial of the OX40 agonist ivuxolimab. These receptors came from an adult with an advanced solid tumor such as melanoma, head and neck, liver or kidney cancer.

The chain has TRBV11-2 and TRBJ2-7; TRBD1 is a possible D gene (5 bases). Germline loops: CDR1 SGHAT, CDR2 FQNNGV. V was trimmed by 2 bases and J by 6 bases, leaving 14 bases between them. There are 14 residues in the CDR3. This chain's CDR3 is CASSLQAGLVEQYF. CDR3 coding DNA: TGTGCCAGCAGCTTACAGGCAGGGTTGGTCGAGCAGTACTTC.

The V call is TRBV11-2, the J call TRBJ2-7; 11 positions agree with TRBD1. The V gene's germline CDR1 is SGHAT and CDR2 FQNNGV. Germline trimming cut 5 bases from V and 7 bases from J; bases unmatched to any gene: 7. This CDR3 region has 14 residues. The CDR3 protein is CASSLHGTGGEQYF. As DNA, the CDR3 is TGTGCCAGCAGCCTCCATGGGACAGGGGGAGAGCAGTACTTC.

The chain combines TRBV7-8 with TRBJ2-6; D uncertain. The CDR3 length is 12 residues. Germline CDR1 is SGHVS and CDR2 is FQNEAQ. Trimming left V 4 bases short and J 4 bases short, with 2 bases between. DNA of the CDR3: TGTGCCAGCAGCTACGGGGCCAACGTCCTGACTTTC. Protein sequence: CASSYGANVLTF.

This chain joins TRBV11-2 and TRBJ2-1, with D perhaps matching TRBD1 or TRBD2 (7 bases each). V was trimmed by 6 bases and J by 10 bases, leaving 28 bases between them. The length of the CDR3 is 17 residues. The germline CDR1 and CDR2 sequences are SGHAT and FQNNGV. DNA of the CDR3: TGTGCCAGCAGTTCCCGGTCACAGGGGCTAGCGGCCCAGGAGCAGTTCTTC. It encodes CASSSRSQGLAAQEQFF.

This clone was counted a single time. Here the CDR3 DNA reads TGTGCCAGCAGCCGGGACTCAGGTACAGATACGCAGTATTTT. The encoded protein is CASSRDSGTDTQYF. The chain recombines TRBV6-1 with TRBJ2-3; tentative D call: TRBD2 (6 bases). V lost 6 bases to trimming and J lost 3 bases, with 13 bases between them. CDR3 length: 14 amino acids. Looked up from germline, CDR1 is MNHNS and CDR2 is SASEGT.

This clone was seen a handful of times. The rearrangement joins TRBV4-1 to TRBJ2-2, with 9 bases fitting TRBD2. This CDR3 is built from 16 residues. V lost 3 bases and J lost 3; bases outside the gene matches: 5. CDR1 is MGHRA and CDR2 is YSYEKL in the germline V gene. CDR3: CASSQKRGADTGELFF. The CDR3 DNA is TGCGCCAGCAGCCAGAAGCGGGGGGCTGACACCGGGGAGCTGTTTTTT.

The rearrangement links TRBV20-1 to TRBJ2-3, with a possible D match to TRBD1 (6 bases). Germline V gene sequence: CDR1 DFQATT, CDR2 SNEGSKA (reference sequence). V was pared by 4 bases and J by 6 bases, with 8 bases between. This CDR3 has 11 residues. The CDR3, as DNA: TGCAGTGCTAACAGGGCCGATACGCAGTATTTT. It specifies CSANRADTQYF.

This chain connects TRBV9 to TRBJ2-1; 8 positions agree with TRBD1. J gave up 6 bases and V 0 bases, and 2 bases lay outside the gene matches. Looked up from germline, CDR1 is SGDLS and CDR2 is YYNGEE. The CDR3 sequence is 14 residues long. The CDR3 bases are TGTGCCAGCAGCGTAGTAGGGACAGGCAATGAGCAGTTCTTC. Encoded protein: CASSVVGTGNEQFF.

The chain links TRBV30 to TRBJ1-5; D perhaps matches TRBD1 (6 bases). CDR1 is GTSNPN, CDR2 SVGIG, per germline (reference sequence). CDR3 length: 13 amino acids. With 3 bases removed from V and 6 bases from J, the gap between germline ends came to 12 bases. In nucleotides, the CDR3 is TGTGCCTGGAGCGCTGGGGGCGGTCAGCCCCAGCATTTT. Protein: CAWSAGGGQPQHF.

The rearrangement joins TRBV7-6 to TRBJ2-7; 9 bases match TRBD2. CDR3 length: 15 amino acids. Germline V gives CDR1 SGHVS, CDR2 FNYEAQ. The V gene end was trimmed by 4 bases and the J gene end by 2 bases; junction bases not matched to a gene: 6. CDR3 nucleotide sequence: TGTGCCAGCAGCTCCTTAGCTAGCGGGACCTACGAGCAGTACTTC. Protein product: CASSSLASGTYEQYF.

The chain employs TRBV7-6 and TRBJ2-2; D remains unclear. Germline V CDR1 and CDR2: SGHVS, FNYEAQ. Trimming stripped 0 bases from V and 4 bases from J, with 18 bases between. The CDR3 sequence is 18 residues long. CDR3 amino acids: CASSLARLSSLSTGELFF. Here the CDR3 DNA reads TGTGCCAGCAGCTTAGCTCGGTTGTCGTCCCTAAGCACCGGGGAGCTGTTTTTT.

The rearrangement joins TRBV6-1 to TRBJ1-5; D is possibly TRBD1 (5 bases). The germline V and J ends were trimmed by 3 bases and 2 bases, with 8 bases remaining between them. CDR3 size: 14 residues. Germline assignment: CDR1 MNHNS and CDR2 SASEGT. The CDR3 sequence: CASSDGGGNQPQHF. For the CDR3, the DNA is TGTGCCAGCAGTGATGGGGGGGGCAATCAGCCCCAGCATTTT.

The chain couples TRBV5-1 to TRBJ1-1; D is possibly TRBD1 (6 bases). The CDR3 loop spans 14 amino acids. From germline, CDR1 is SGHRS and CDR2 YFSETQ. The V and J ends lost 0 bases and 6 bases respectively, with 12 bases between them. DNA of the CDR3: TGCGCCAGCAGCTTGGAGCCAGACAGGCCTGAAGCTTTCTTT. It specifies CASSLEPDRPEAFF.

This clone was seen a handful of times. The rearrangement uses TRBV29-1 and TRBJ2-5, with TRBD1 matching over 7 bases. In germline, CDR1 is SQVTM, CDR2 ANQGSEA. Germline trimming cut 4 bases from V and 0 bases from J; bases unmatched to any gene: 2. This CDR3 spans 13 amino acids. The CDR3 region is CSVVGQDQETQYF. CDR3 DNA sequence: TGCAGCGTTGTTGGACAGGACCAAGAGACCCAGTACTTC.

The CDR3 loop reads CASSPVGYSGAHKNIQYF. The CDR3 DNA reads TGTGCCAGCAGCCCAGTGGGGTATAGCGGGGCTCACAAAAACATTCAGTACTTC. The chain combines TRBV11-2 with TRBJ2-4; 8 positions agree with TRBD2. The CDR3 totals 18 residues. Losses at the gene ends were 5 bases for V and 3 bases for J; bases not matched to a gene: 15. Germline CDR1 reads SGHAT; CDR2 reads FQNNGV. Looking up the rest from reference TRBV11-2 and TRBJ2-4 gives the full variable domain: EAGVAQSPRYKIIEKRQSVAFWCNPISGHATLYWYQQILGQGPKLLIQFQNNGVVDDSQLPKDRFSAERLKGVDSTLKIQPAKLEDSAVYLCASSPVGYSGAHKNIQYFGAGTRLSVL.

This clone occurred once. The V gene is TRBV28, the J gene TRBJ2-7; 8 bases map to TRBD1. CDR3 length: 11 amino acids. Germline lookup yields CDR1 MDHEN and CDR2 SYDVKM. Trimming took 10 bases from V and 4 from J; bases not matched to a gene: 3. The CDR3 here is CATGGRYEQYF. DNA of the CDR3: TGTGCCACAGGGGGCAGGTACGAGCAGTACTTC.

This clone occurred once. The chain is built from TRBV5-1 and TRBJ2-6; 9 positions match TRBD1. V was clipped by 4 bases and J by 12 bases; unmatched bases: 17. This CDR3 region has 17 residues. The germline CDR1 and CDR2 sequences are SGHRS and YFSETQ. CDR3 sequence reads: CASSARAMTGQGSVLTF. CDR3 DNA sequence: TGCGCCAGCAGCGCGCGGGCAATGACGGGACAGGGCAGCGTCCTGACTTTC. Filled out from reference TRBV5-1 and TRBJ2-6, the complete variable domain reads KAGVTQTPRYLIKTRGQQVTLSCSPISGHRSVSWYQQTPGQGLQFLFEYFSETQRNKGNFPGRFSGRQFSNSRSEMNVSTLELGDSALYLCASSARAMTGQGSVLTFGAGSRLTVL.

Only one count was recorded for this clone. The V gene is TRBV21-1, the J gene TRBJ1-2; the table gives TRBD1 as D, unverified against the DNA. TRBV21-1 counts as a pseudogene. This CDR3 has 16 amino acids. CDR3 in amino acids: CASSRRTGEGGYGYTF. In DNA form, the CDR3 reads TGTGCCAGCAGCCGCAGGACAGGGGAAGGAGGCTATGGCTACACCTTC.

V gene TRBV6-5 combines with J gene TRBJ1-6, with a tentative D call TRBD1 (5 bases). V was trimmed by 7 bases and J by 9 bases, leaving 19 bases between them. The CDR3 is made up of 15 amino acids. Germline V CDR1 and CDR2: MNHEY, SVGAGI. The CDR3 sequence is CASKRRGASGSPLHF. CDR3 sequence (DNA): TGTGCCAGCAAAAGGAGGGGAGCGAGTGGTTCACCCCTCCACTTT.

This clone appeared a few times. V gene TRBV7-9 combines with J gene TRBJ2-3, with 8 bases fitting TRBD2. The V gene's germline CDR1 is SEHNR and CDR2 FQNEAQ (reference sequence). J gave up 1 base and V 5 bases, and 8 bases lay outside the gene matches. The CDR3 consists of 16 residues. CDR3 bases: TGTGCCAGCAGCGAATCCCTAGCGGGCCGCACAGATACGCAGTATTTT. This translates into CASSESLAGRTDTQYF.

The V call is TRBV6-1, the J call TRBJ2-1; 15 nucleotides agree with TRBD2. The CDR3 contains 15 residues. Germline lookup yields CDR1 MNHNS and CDR2 SASEGT. Trimming took 8 bases from V and 7 from J; bases not matched to a gene: 6. The CDR3 DNA reads as TGTGCCAGCGACAAGGGACTAGCGGGAGGAAATGAGCAGTTCTTC. This translates into CASDKGLAGGNEQFF.

CDR3 amino acids: CASSLRGGSGTQYF. As DNA, the CDR3 is TGTGCCAGCAGCTTACGGGGGGGCTCCGGTACGCAGTATTTT. The V and J genes are TRBV7-3 and TRBJ2-3, with 8 bases aligning to TRBD2. Trimming took 2 bases from V and 8 from J; bases not matched to a gene: 6. Germline CDR1 SGHTA, CDR2 FQGTGA. The CDR3 extends over 14 amino acids.

The J gene is TRBJ2-7, the V gene TRBV10-2, with TRBD2 matching over 11 bases. The CDR3 runs 14 residues. V shed 7 bases, J shed 1 base, and the junction held 3 bases outside the gene matches. Germline V gene data show CDR1 as WSHSY and CDR2 as SAAADI. In DNA, the CDR3 is TGCGCCAGCACGACTAGCGGGGTTTCCTACGAGCAGTACTTC. Translating gives CASTTSGVSYEQYF.

Written as DNA, the CDR3 is TGTGCCACCAGCAGAGATTGGGGAGGGAATGAAAAACTGTTTTTT. Translation: CATSRDWGGNEKLFF. The chain combines TRBV15 with TRBJ1-4, with D unclear. The CDR3 runs 15 residues. V shed 0 bases and J shed 5 bases, with 10 bases lying between them. The germline V gene encodes CDR1 LNHNV and CDR2 YYDKDF (reference sequence).

The chain employs TRBV7-9 and TRBJ2-5; 8 bases map to TRBD2. There are 14 residues in the CDR3. J was trimmed by 2 bases and V by 5 bases; bases with no gene match: 4. Germline CDR1 is SEHNR and CDR2 is FQNEAQ (reference sequence). The DNA of the CDR3 is TGTGCCAGCAGCCTGACTAGCGTACAAGAGACCCAGTACTTC. It specifies CASSLTSVQETQYF.

The rearrangement joins TRBV10-1 to TRBJ1-1; unclear D gene. V was trimmed by 5 bases and J by 4 bases, leaving 17 bases between them. The length of the CDR3 is 15 residues. CDR1 WNHNN and CDR2 SYGVQD come from the germline V gene (reference sequence). This CDR3 reads CASSTGSTGTTEAFF. In nucleotides, the CDR3 is TGCGCCAGCAGTACCGGGTCCACTGGAACCACTGAAGCTTTCTTT.

The V call is TRBV25-1, the J call TRBJ2-1; 7 nucleotides match TRBD2. The CDR3 spans 16 residues. The V gene's germline CDR1 is MGHDK and CDR2 SYGVNS. Trimming took 7 bases from V and 3 from J; bases not matched to a gene: 12. This chain's CDR3 is CASTRTRPGGYNEQFF. The CDR3 nucleotides are TGTGCCAGCACCCGAACCCGACCGGGAGGCTACAATGAGCAGTTCTTC.